Following are 9 T cell receptor beta chains from one sample sequenced in a study of OX40 agonist ivuxolimab in advanced cancers. TCRdb's table, derived via immunoSEQ multiplex PCR, lists solely in-frame clones and lacks some. The table shows approximately 12,000 clones, with about 80% occurring only once. The source material was CD4+ or CD8+ T cells sorted from blood, sampled in a trial of the OX40 agonist ivuxolimab. These receptors were obtained from an adult with an advanced solid tumor such as melanoma, head and neck, liver or kidney cancer.

This clone was seen only a few times. In DNA form, the CDR3 reads TGTGCCAGCAGTTTCGGACAGGGGAATTCACCCCTCCACTTT. Translation gives CASSFGQGNSPLHF. V usage is TRBV28 and J usage is TRBJ1-6; 9 nucleotides match TRBD1. In germline, CDR1 is MDHEN, CDR2 SYDVKM. The junction had 1 base not matched to a gene; V was cut back by 3 bases and J by 7 bases. The CDR3 extends over 14 amino acids.

The V call is TRBV7-8, the J call TRBJ2-7; the match to TRBD1 covers 8 bases. CDR3 length: 14 amino acids. Germline trimming cut 3 bases from V and 3 bases from J; bases unmatched to any gene: 4. Germline V gene sequence: CDR1 SGHVS, CDR2 FQNEAQ. This chain's CDR3 is CASSFRDRGYEQYF. CDR3 DNA sequence: TGTGCCAGCAGCTTTAGAGACAGGGGCTACGAGCAGTACTTC.

The J gene is TRBJ2-2, the V gene TRBV7-3; D is unresolved. CDR3 length: 14 residues. Trimming took off 5 bases at V and 5 bases at J, with 12 bases between the two ends. Germline values: CDR1 SGHTA, CDR2 FQGTGA. The CDR3 DNA reads as TGTGCCAGCAGCCTCATTAGAAAAACCGGGGAGCTGTTTTTT. Its translation: CASSLIRKTGELFF.

V and J are TRBV5-1 and TRBJ1-1, with D unclear. Between the trimmed V and J ends, which lost 7 bases and 1 base, there was a span of 8 bases. The CDR3 has 12 residues. CDR1 is SGHRS and CDR2 is YFSETQ in the germline V gene. The DNA for the CDR3 is TGCGCCAGCGCCGAGACGAACACTGAAGCTTTCTTT. Translated, it gives CASAETNTEAFF.

Comments on this clone: One junction end does not reproduce the germline sequence, and a read error may be involved. The chain recombines TRBV7-3 with TRBJ2-1; D is ambiguous. Looked up from germline, CDR1 is SGHTA and CDR2 is FQGTGA. This CDR3 is built from 13 residues. CDR3 sequence reads: CASSHDSYNEQLF. As DNA, the CDR3 is TGTGCCAGCAGCCATGACTCCTACAATGAGCAGCTCTTC.

The CDR3 DNA reads as TGTGCCAGCAACACAGCTAGCACAGATACGCAGTATTTT. As protein: CASNTASTDTQYF. The chain carries TRBV9 and TRBJ2-3; D unclear. V dropped 6 bases and J dropped 0 bases, with 8 bases sitting between them. CDR3 length: 13 amino acids. The germline V gene has CDR1 SGDLS and CDR2 YYNGEE.

The gene calls are TRBV4-2 and TRBJ1-4; TRBD1 aligns across 7 bases. V lost 10 bases, J lost 3 bases, and 20 bases stayed unmatched. CDR1 is LGHNA and CDR2 is YNFKEQ in the germline V gene. This CDR3 is 18 amino acids long. The CDR3 spells CATTLTHGTEGPNEKLFF. As DNA, the CDR3 is TGTGCCACCACACTTACCCACGGGACAGAGGGACCTAATGAAAAACTGTTTTTT.

This rearrangement joins TRBV6-6 to TRBJ2-7, with 9 bases aligning to TRBD1. The ends lost 6 bases at V and 5 bases at J; junction bases unmatched: 8. The CDR3 length is 14 residues. Germline CDR1 and CDR2: MNHNY and SVGAGI (reference sequence). In DNA, the CDR3 is TGTGCCAGCAGGAAAACAGGGGGCTTTGACGAGCAGTACTTC. It yields the protein CASRKTGGFDEQYF.

This sequence joins TRBV7-8 and TRBJ1-6; D unresolved. The CDR3 is 19 residues long. Trimming took off 6 bases at V and 0 bases at J, with 21 bases between the two ends. The V gene's germline CDR1 is SGHVS and CDR2 FQNEAQ. CDR3 sequence (DNA): TGTGCCAGCAGGCCTGGGGAGGGTCTCCATAGCTCCTATAATTCACCCCTCCACTTT. Protein sequence: CASRPGEGLHSSYNSPLHF.